The source of this T cell receptor (beta chain) is a study of cytomegalovirus exposure and HLA in healthy donors. Whole-study context: An early data release held tens of millions of unique TCRs from HLA-typed donors.

Findings of the study overall: Sequencing likely generated an artifact that appeared as a cluster of highly shared sequence variants. Earlier analysis looked at TCR beta V segments, and most were productive about 87% or about 30% of the time. Cytomegalovirus association was assigned to approximately 180 TCR beta chains.

PCR involved 60 Vbeta and 13 Jbeta primers. Data came from immunoSEQ multiplex PCR; TCRdb stores just in-frame clones and leaves some out. The sample holds 150,000 to 200,000 clones, around nine tenths seen once. The CDR3 contains 15 residues. CDR1 and CDR2 (germline): MNHEY, SVGAGI. V gave up 0 bases and J gave up 4 bases, with 9 bases separating them. In the case of this clone: Its antigen is undetermined.

Material for sequencing was PBMCs. This receptor was obtained from a woman aged 18-29 years in good health and CMV-seronegative. The V call is TRBV6-5, the J call TRBJ1-4; no clear D gene. The CDR3 coding sequence is TGTGCCAGCAGTTACTCGGGAGGACTTAATGAAAAACTGTTTTTT. Protein product: CASSYSGGLNEKLFF.